These 16 T cell receptor beta chains share one sample of origin, sequenced in a study of blood T cell repertoires in COVID-19. TCRdb's table, derived via immunoSEQ multiplex PCR, lists solely in-frame clones and lacks some. This sample has about 160,000 clones; approximately 92% occur once, and the top ten carry about 4.8%. The sample was peripheral blood. The receptor source for this set is a man younger than 40 with COVID-19, enrolled during active disease.

This clone appeared a few times. The chain joins TRBV5-8 to TRBJ2-5; 13 positions agree with TRBD2. The CDR3 covers 16 residues. After removal of 3 bases from V and 5 bases from J, the junction contained 7 bases not matched to a gene. Germline CDR1 reads SGHTS; CDR2 reads YDEGEE. The CDR3 DNA is TGTGCCAGCAGCTCGAGAGGGACTAGCGGGACTGAGACCCAGTACTTC. This codes for CASSSRGTSGTETQYF.

The chain couples TRBV7-3 to TRBJ2-7; D might be TRBD1 (5 bases). The CDR3 loop spans 15 amino acids. Germline V gives CDR1 SGHTA, CDR2 FQGTGA. Trimming removed 0 bases at V and 4 bases at J, with 13 bases between. The CDR3 sequence: CASSLTVSGKYEQYF. The DNA of the CDR3 is TGTGCCAGCAGCTTAACCGTGTCAGGGAAGTACGAGCAGTACTTC.

The V gene is TRBV18, the J gene TRBJ2-2; the match to TRBD2 covers 13 bases. J lost 5 bases, V lost 3 bases, and 3 bases had no gene match. Germline CDR1 reads KGHSH; CDR2 reads LQKENI. This CDR3 has 16 residues. The DNA for the CDR3 is TGTGCCAGCTCACCTCTACTAGCGGGAGGGACCGGGGAGCTGTTTTTT. The encoded protein is CASSPLLAGGTGELFF.

This chain uses TRBV7-2 with TRBJ1-2; D perhaps matches TRBD1 (5 bases). The CDR3 runs to 12 residues. The V and J ends lost 1 base and 10 bases respectively, with 10 bases between them. Germline CDR1 is SGHTA and CDR2 is FQGNSA. CDR3 sequence reads: CASSLEGNDYTF. CDR3 coding DNA: TGTGCCAGCAGCTTAGAGGGGAATGACTACACCTTC.

The chain combines TRBV7-9 with TRBJ2-7; TRBD1 agrees at 10 bases. The CDR3 covers 14 residues. The junction had 4 bases not matched to a gene; V was cut back by 5 bases and J by 3 bases. Germline V gene sequence: CDR1 SEHNR, CDR2 FQNEAQ (reference sequence). The CDR3: CASSPRTGGYEQYF. The CDR3 DNA is TGTGCCAGCAGCCCCCGGACAGGGGGCTACGAGCAGTACTTC. Supplemented by reference TRBV7-9 and TRBJ2-7, the full variable domain reads DTGVSQNPRHKITKRGQNVTFRCDPISEHNRLYWYRQTLGQGPEFLTYFQNEAQLEKSRLLSDRFSAERPKGSFSTLEIQRTEQGDSAMYLCASSPRTGGYEQYFGPGTRLTVT.

This clone was counted once. V usage is TRBV6-1 and J usage is TRBJ1-4, with D maybe TRBD1 (6 bases). This CDR3 is built from 15 residues. Deletions cut 0 bases from V and 4 bases from J, with 9 bases between. In germline, CDR1 is MNHNS, CDR2 SASEGT. CDR3: CASSEAGDINEKLFF. In DNA, the CDR3 is TGTGCCAGCAGTGAAGCGGGGGACATTAATGAAAAACTGTTTTTT.

In its sample, this clone was seen once. V gene TRBV5-4 combines with J gene TRBJ2-1, with 8 bases aligning to TRBD2. The CDR3 spans 14 residues. The V gene's germline CDR1 is SGHNT and CDR2 YYREEE (reference sequence). The V segment lost 6 bases and the J segment 7 bases; nucleotides outside the gene matches: 9. CDR3 region: CASKTSGPMNEQFF. CDR3 coding DNA: TGTGCCAGCAAAACTAGCGGCCCGATGAATGAGCAGTTCTTC. Complete variable domain (other parts from reference TRBV5-4 and TRBJ2-1): ETGVTQSPTHLIKTRGQQVTLRCSSQSGHNTVSWYQQALGQGPQFIFQYYREEENGRGNFPPRFSGLQFPNYSSELNVNALELDDSALYLCASKTSGPMNEQFFGPGTRLTVL.

The rearrangement links TRBV6-5 to TRBJ1-1; 8 bases are shared with TRBD1. Germline V gene sequence: CDR1 MNHEY, CDR2 SVGAGI. The CDR3 loop spans 13 amino acids. J gave up 6 bases and V 6 bases, and 6 bases lay outside the gene matches. CDR3 in amino acids: CASRDRVEAEAFF. The CDR3, as DNA: TGTGCCAGCAGGGACAGGGTAGAGGCTGAAGCTTTCTTT.

The chain is built from TRBV7-9 and TRBJ2-1, with D possibly being TRBD2 (5 bases). V gave up 6 bases and J gave up 7 bases, with 13 bases separating them. The CDR3 has 13 amino acids. Germline V gene data show CDR1 as SEHNR and CDR2 as FQNEAQ (reference sequence). This chain's CDR3 is CASRLGRDNEQFF. In DNA, the CDR3 is TGTGCCAGCAGACTAGGCCGCGATAATGAGCAGTTCTTC.

This chain links TRBV6-2 or TRBV6-3 with TRBJ2-1, with 9 positions matching TRBD1. V lost 5 bases to trimming and J lost 3 bases; unmatched junction nucleotides: 8. Per the germline V gene, CDR1 is MNHEY and CDR2 is SVGEGT. CDR3 length: 16 amino acids. This CDR3 is CASSAYSGQGYNEQFF. The CDR3, as DNA: TGTGCCAGCAGTGCCTATTCGGGACAGGGCTACAATGAGCAGTTCTTC.

V is TRBV5-6 and J is TRBJ1-2; the match to TRBD1 covers 8 bases. CDR1 and CDR2 from the germline V gene are SGHDT and YYEEEE. The CDR3 totals 15 residues. The V and J ends lost 1 base and 6 bases, in that order; junction bases with no gene match: 8. The DNA of the CDR3 is TGTGCCAGCAGCTTGTTTCCAGGGGGCGCGGATGGCTACACCTTC. The encoded protein is CASSLFPGGADGYTF.

J is TRBJ2-7 and V is TRBV4-3, with 8 bases matching TRBD2. The CDR3 extends over 15 amino acids. With V trimmed by 1 base and J by 2 bases, 4 bases remained unmatched. Germline V gives CDR1 LGHNA, CDR2 YSLEER. CDR3 sequence: CASSQVPGGPYEQYF. The CDR3 bases are TGCGCCAGCAGCCAAGTACCGGGGGGGCCCTACGAGCAGTACTTC.

V gene TRBV24-1 combines with J gene TRBJ2-7, with TRBD2 matching over 11 bases. This CDR3 spans 15 amino acids. Trimming took 4 bases from V and 3 from J; bases not matched to a gene: 4. CDR1 is KGHDR and CDR2 is SFDVKD in the germline V gene. CDR3 residues: CATSDPGTSGYEQYF. The CDR3 DNA reads TGTGCCACCAGTGACCCCGGGACTAGCGGCTACGAGCAGTACTTC.

The chain carries TRBV4-3 and TRBJ2-3, with 10 positions matching TRBD1. After removal of 3 bases from V and 5 bases from J, the junction contained 8 bases not matched to a gene. CDR1 is LGHNA, CDR2 YSLEER, per germline. CDR3 length: 16 amino acids. The CDR3 spells CASSQTGTGVRDTQYF. Here the CDR3 DNA reads TGCGCCAGCAGCCAGACCGGGACAGGGGTCAGAGATACGCAGTATTTT.

This clone was found a few times. This rearrangement joins TRBV2 to TRBJ1-6, with 9 bases aligning to TRBD1. The V gene end was trimmed by 4 bases and the J gene end by 10 bases; junction bases not matched to a gene: 11. From germline, CDR1 is SNHLY and CDR2 FYNNEI. The CDR3 runs to 16 residues. The CDR3 DNA reads as TGTGCCAGCAGTGCGACACCGGGACAGGGTTTCTCACCCCTCCACTTT. Encoded protein: CASSATPGQGFSPLHF.

The chain couples TRBV3-1 (or the pseudogene TRBV3-2) to TRBJ2-4, with TRBD2 matching 12 bases. The CDR3 contains 17 residues. Trimming at V came to 1 base and at J to 8 bases, leaving 9 bases not matched to a gene. Germline CDR1 and CDR2: LGHDT and YNNKEL (reference sequence). This CDR3 is CASSQGTSGTIRDIQYF. The CDR3 DNA sequence: TGTGCCAGCAGCCAAGGGACTAGCGGGACCATCCGAGACATTCAGTACTTC.